Listed below are T cell receptor beta chains from one sample, sequenced in a study of blood T cell repertoires in COVID-19. Sequencing was performed with immunoSEQ multiplex PCR; in TCRdb, only in-frame clones are kept and a portion is missing. The sample has approximately 240,000 clones, over 75% seen once. The material sequenced was peripheral blood. Receptors originate from a middle-aged woman who had recovered from COVID-19. Both conserved end residues are part of each CDR3. The order of the fields is clone size, J gene, D gene, V gene, CDR3 DNA, CDR3 protein. The D gene is left open where the match is weak. Clone size is shown for a subset of rows, as once, few, many or a class of expanded clone.

NA	TRBJ2-3	NA	TRBV13	TGTGCCAGCAGCTTATACGGGGTTAGGGCAGATACGCAGTATTTT	CASSLYGVRADTQYF
NA	TRBJ1-6	NA	TRBV19	TGTGCCAGTAGCACCCAGGGATCGGAAAATTCACCCCTCCACTTT	CASSTQGSENSPLHF
NA	TRBJ2-2	NA	TRBV7-2	TGTGCCAGCCCCCCCCGGAAGGCAGGGTTTGGCACCGGGGAGCTGTTTTTT	CASPPRKAGFGTGELFF
NA	TRBJ2-7	NA	TRBV9	TGTGCCAGCAGCCCCGGAGACTACGAGCAGTACTTC	CASSPGDYEQYF
NA	TRBJ1-6	NA	TRBV5-1	TGCGCCAGCAGCTTGGCCAGGGGCCCGGATTCACCCCTCCACTTT	CASSLARGPDSPLHF
NA	TRBJ2-7	NA	TRBV5-4	TGTGCCAGCAGCTTGCAAACAGGTACCCCCGAGCAGTACTTC	CASSLQTGTPEQYF
NA	TRBJ1-1	NA	TRBV11-3	TGTGCCAGCACCACCTTCTCCATGGGAGACACTGAAGCTTTCTTT	CASTTFSMGDTEAFF
NA	TRBJ1-3	TRBD1	TRBV7-4	TGTGCCAGCAGCCACCGGACAGGGGGCTTAGGAAACACCATATATTTT	CASSHRTGGLGNTIYF
NA	TRBJ2-3	NA	TRBV28	TGTGCCAGCAGTCCGGGGACATTTGGAACAGATACGCAGTATTTT	CASSPGTFGTDTQYF
NA	TRBJ2-2	TRBD1	TRBV6-5	TGTGCCAGCAGTTCAACCGGGACAGTGAACACCGGGGAGCTGTTTTTT	CASSSTGTVNTGELFF
NA	TRBJ1-5	NA	TRBV18	TGTGCCAGCTCCCCTTCGGGTGACGGTCAGCCCCAGCATTTT	CASSPSGDGQPQHF
NA	TRBJ1-1	NA	TRBV5-1	TGCGCCAGCAGCTTGTTTGCCAGGTCAAACACTGAAGCTTTCTTT	CASSLFARSNTEAFF
NA	TRBJ2-3	TRBD2	TRBV20-1	TGCAGTGCTAGTAGCGGGAGGCCTCGCACAGATACGCAGTATTTT	CSASSGRPRTDTQYF
NA	TRBJ2-1	NA	TRBV21-1	TGTGCCAGCAGCAAAGCGCCAAGCAAGCCCTACAATGAGCAGTTCTTC	CASSKAPSKPYNEQFF
many	TRBJ1-1	NA	TRBV5-1	TGCGCCAGCAGCTTGGACGGGAGGCACACTGAAGCTTTCTTT	CASSLDGRHTEAFF
NA	TRBJ2-4	NA	TRBV28	TGTGCCAGCAGTTCCGGACAACTATCTATAGCCAAAAACATTCAGTACTTC	CASSSGQLSIAKNIQYF
NA	TRBJ1-2	TRBD1	TRBV30	TGTGCCTGGAGCAGGGGGCTTCGATATGGCTACACCTTC	CAWSRGLRYGYTF
NA	TRBJ2-5	NA	TRBV6-5	TGTGCCAGCAGCGACGGGATCCGGGAGACCCAGTACTTC	CASSDGIRETQYF
NA	TRBJ2-7	NA	TRBV11-2	TGTGCCAGCAGCTTAGGCGGATCTACCTACGAGCAGTACTTC	CASSLGGSTYEQYF
once	TRBJ2-3	TRBD2	TRBV5-4	TGTGCCAGCAGCTGGGGACTAGCAGGTGCAGATACGCAGTATTTT	CASSWGLAGADTQYF
NA	TRBJ2-1	TRBD2	TRBV4-3	TGCGCCAGCAGCCAAGATTACTCGTTGCGGGGGTACAATGAGCAGTTCTTC	CASSQDYSLRGYNEQFF
NA	TRBJ1-5	TRBD1	TRBV19	TGTGCCAGTAGTATAGGTGGGACAGGGTTCGGGCAGCCCCAGCATTTT	CASSIGGTGFGQPQHF
NA	TRBJ2-5	TRBD2	TRBV18	TGTGCCAGCTCACCACTAGCGGGAGGTCAAGAGACCCAGTACTTC	CASSPLAGGQETQYF
NA	TRBJ2-7	TRBD1	TRBV7-2	TGTGCCAGCAGGAAACAGGGGGCAAGCTACGAGCAGTACTTC	CASRKQGASYEQYF
few	TRBJ2-1	NA	TRBV1	TGCACCAGCAGCCAAGATGAGTCGGGTAGCAATGAGCAGTTCTTC	CTSSQDESGSNEQFF
once	TRBJ2-5	TRBD2	TRBV11-3	TGTGCCAGCAGCCCTAGCGGGACTAAGACCCAGTACTTC	CASSPSGTKTQYF
NA	TRBJ1-2	TRBD1	TRBV4-3	TGCGCCAGCAGCCAAAAAACGTCCTCCGGGACAGGGAAGGATGGCTACACCTTC	CASSQKTSSGTGKDGYTF
NA	TRBJ1-6	NA	TRBV4-3	TGCGCCAGCAGCCAAGATGTGAAGGGGTCACCCCTCCACTTT	CASSQDVKGSPLHF
NA	TRBJ2-5	TRBD2	TRBV4-1	TGCGCCAGCAGCCTTACTAGCGGTTCCTATTTAGGAGAGACCCAGTACTTC	CASSLTSGSYLGETQYF
NA	TRBJ1-3	NA	TRBV6-6	TGTGCCAGCAGTTACTCGGTGGACTCTACTGGAAACACCATATATTTT	CASSYSVDSTGNTIYF
NA	TRBJ2-5	TRBD1	TRBV6-5	TGTGCCAGCAGTCGGAACAGGGGAATCGGGCAGACCCAGTACTTC	CASSRNRGIGQTQYF